This TCR beta chain was captured by sequencing in a study of blood T cell repertoires in COVID-19. Per the germline V gene, CDR1 is KGHDR and CDR2 is SFDVKD. J lost 4 bases, V lost 3 bases, and 6 bases had no gene match. This CDR3 contains 15 residues. Methods used by the authors: The assay estimated nucleated cells by amplifying reference gene primers. Sequencing was performed with immunoSEQ multiplex PCR; in TCRdb, only in-frame clones are kept and a portion is missing. That table is the source of V, J and clone size, and D and trimming were worked out from the DNA. In the table there are roughly 250,000 clones, roughly 80% of which are singletons.

The gene calls are TRBV24-1 and TRBJ2-7; 9 positions match TRBD1. What was sequenced was peripheral blood. The origin of this receptor is an elderly woman with acute or convalescent COVID-19. The CDR3 spells CATSDTGTGKYEQYF. The CDR3 coding sequence is TGTGCCACCAGTGATACCGGGACAGGGAAATACGAGCAGTACTTC.